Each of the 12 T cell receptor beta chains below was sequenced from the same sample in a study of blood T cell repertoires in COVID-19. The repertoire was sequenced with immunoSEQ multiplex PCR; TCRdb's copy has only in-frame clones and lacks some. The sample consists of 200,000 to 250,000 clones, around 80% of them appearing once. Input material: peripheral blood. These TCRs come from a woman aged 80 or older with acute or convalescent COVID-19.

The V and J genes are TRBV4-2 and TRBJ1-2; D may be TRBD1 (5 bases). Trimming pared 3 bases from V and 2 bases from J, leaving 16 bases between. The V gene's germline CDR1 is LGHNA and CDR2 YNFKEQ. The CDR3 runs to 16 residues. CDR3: CASSHGTDTSNYGYTF. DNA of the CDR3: TGTGCCAGCAGCCATGGCACGGACACCTCAAACTATGGCTACACCTTC.

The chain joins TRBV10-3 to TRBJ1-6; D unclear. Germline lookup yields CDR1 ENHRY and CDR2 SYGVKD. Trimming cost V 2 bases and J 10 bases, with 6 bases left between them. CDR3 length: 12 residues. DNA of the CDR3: TGTGCCATCAGTGAGCCCAAATCACCCCTCCACTTT. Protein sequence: CAISEPKSPLHF.

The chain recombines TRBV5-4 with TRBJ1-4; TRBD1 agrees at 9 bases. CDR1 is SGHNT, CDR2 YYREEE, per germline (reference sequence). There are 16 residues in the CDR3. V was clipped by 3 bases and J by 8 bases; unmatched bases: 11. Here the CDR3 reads CASSSTGTGRREKLFF. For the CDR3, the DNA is TGTGCCAGCAGCTCCACAGGGACAGGGCGTCGCGAAAAACTGTTTTTT.

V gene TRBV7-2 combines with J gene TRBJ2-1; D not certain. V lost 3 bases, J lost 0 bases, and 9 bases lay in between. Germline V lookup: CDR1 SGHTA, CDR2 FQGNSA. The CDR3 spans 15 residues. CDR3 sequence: CASSLSRSSYNEQFF. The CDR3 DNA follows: TGTGCCAGCAGCTTGAGCCGGAGCTCCTACAATGAGCAGTTCTTC.

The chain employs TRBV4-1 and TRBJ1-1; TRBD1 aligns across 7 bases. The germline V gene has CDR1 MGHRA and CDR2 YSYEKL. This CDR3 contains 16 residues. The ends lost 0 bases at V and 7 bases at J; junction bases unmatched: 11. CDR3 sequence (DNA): TGCGCCAGCAGCCAAGATTCGACCCAGACAGGGAGTGAAGCTTTCTTT. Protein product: CASSQDSTQTGSEAFF.

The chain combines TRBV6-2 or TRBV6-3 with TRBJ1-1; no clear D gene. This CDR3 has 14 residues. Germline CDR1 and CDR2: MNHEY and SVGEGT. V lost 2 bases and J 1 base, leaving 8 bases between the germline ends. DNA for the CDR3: TGTGCCAGCAGTTACCGGTCTGGGAACACTGAAGCTTTCTTT. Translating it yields CASSYRSGNTEAFF.

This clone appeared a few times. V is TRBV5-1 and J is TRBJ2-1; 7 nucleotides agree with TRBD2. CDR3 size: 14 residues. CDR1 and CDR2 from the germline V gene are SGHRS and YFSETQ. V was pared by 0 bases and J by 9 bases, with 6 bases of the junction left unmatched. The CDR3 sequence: CASSLGAGEGEQFF. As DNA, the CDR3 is TGCGCCAGCAGCTTGGGGGCGGGAGAGGGTGAGCAGTTCTTC. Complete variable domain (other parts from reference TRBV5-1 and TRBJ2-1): KAGVTQTPRYLIKTRGQQVTLSCSPISGHRSVSWYQQTPGQGLQFLFEYFSETQRNKGNFPGRFSGRQFSNSRSEMNVSTLELGDSALYLCASSLGAGEGEQFFGPGTRLTVL.

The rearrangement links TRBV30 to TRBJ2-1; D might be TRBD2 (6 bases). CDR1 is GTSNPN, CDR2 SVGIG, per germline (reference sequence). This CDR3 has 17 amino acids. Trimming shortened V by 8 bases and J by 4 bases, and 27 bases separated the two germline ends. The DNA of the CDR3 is TGTGCCCGGGGCCCAAGCGGGCCTAGAATTCTTTACAATGAGCAGTTCTTC. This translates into CARGPSGPRILYNEQFF. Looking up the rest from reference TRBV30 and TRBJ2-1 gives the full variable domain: SQTIHQWPATLVQPVGSPLSLECTVEGTSNPNLYWYRQAAGRGLQLLFYSVGIGQISSEVPQNLSASRPQDRQFILSSKKLLLSDSGFYLCARGPSGPRILYNEQFFGPGTRLTVL.

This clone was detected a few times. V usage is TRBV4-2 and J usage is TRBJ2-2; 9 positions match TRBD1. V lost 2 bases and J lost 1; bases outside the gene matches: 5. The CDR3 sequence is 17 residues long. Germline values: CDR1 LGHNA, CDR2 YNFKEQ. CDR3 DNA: TGTGCCAGCAGCCAACATGGGGGACAGGGGAACACCGGGGAGCTGTTTTTT. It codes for CASSQHGGQGNTGELFF.

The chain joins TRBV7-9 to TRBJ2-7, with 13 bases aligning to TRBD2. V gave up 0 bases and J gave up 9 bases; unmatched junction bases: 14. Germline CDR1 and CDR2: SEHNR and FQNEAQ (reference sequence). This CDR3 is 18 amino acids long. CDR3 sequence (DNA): TGTGCCAGCAGCTTAGCGCTTGGTGGACTAGCGGGGGCACCTTGGCAGTACTTC. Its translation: CASSLALGGLAGAPWQYF.

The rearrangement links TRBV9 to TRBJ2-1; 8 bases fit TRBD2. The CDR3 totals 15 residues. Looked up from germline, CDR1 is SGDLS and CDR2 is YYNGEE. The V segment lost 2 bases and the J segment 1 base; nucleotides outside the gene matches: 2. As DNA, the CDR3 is TGTGCCAGCAGCGTTGGACTAGCATCCTACAATGAGCAGTTCTTC. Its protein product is CASSVGLASYNEQFF.

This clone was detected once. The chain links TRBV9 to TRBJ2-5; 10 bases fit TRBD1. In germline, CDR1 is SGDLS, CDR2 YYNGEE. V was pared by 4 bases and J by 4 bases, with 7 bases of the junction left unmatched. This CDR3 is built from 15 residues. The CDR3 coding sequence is TGTGCCAGCAGCCCAGGGACAGGGGTAGGAGAGACCCAGTACTTC. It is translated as CASSPGTGVGETQYF.